This T cell receptor (beta chain) derives from a study of blood T cell repertoires in COVID-19. Study summary: Samples of COVID-19 (acute and convalescent) were obtained from the United States, Italy and Spain. T cells, B-cell-depleted T cells, or PBMCs provided the cDNA or gDNA that served as material.

V shed 1 base and J 0 bases; nucleotides not matched to a gene: 9. This CDR3 is 18 amino acids long. Germline V lookup: CDR1 SGDLS, CDR2 YYNGEE. The assay was immunoSEQ multiplex PCR, and TCRdb's table has in-frame clones only and misses some. The top ten clones hold around 5.1% of a sample with tens of thousands of clones, 78% of them seen once. The sequencing input was peripheral blood. The TCR was taken from a human donor in a cohort sampled during active COVID-19. This chain joins TRBV9 and TRBJ2-3; 9 nucleotides match TRBD1. Written as DNA, the CDR3 is TGTGCCAGCAGCGTAAACCCGGTGACAGGGGGGAGCACAGATACGCAGTATTTT. Residues: CASSVNPVTGGSTDTQYF.